A single sample gave rise to the 21 T cell receptor beta chains below, sequenced in a study of CD8+ T cells in alopecia areata. Noted treatment: oral pan-JAK inhibitor, 5-10 mg twice daily. Following RNA extraction, reverse transcription yielded cDNA that acted as the sequencing template. Using immunoSEQ multiplex PCR, the repertoire was profiled, and TCRdb retains in-frame clones only, with some absent. The sample consists of more than 200,000 clones, roughly 64% of them appearing once. Source: CD4+ T cells sorted from blood, taken at week 4, from a patient treated with tofacitinib. These receptors all come from a human donor with alopecia areata.

This clone was seen more than once but under ten times. The V call is TRBV7-2, the J call TRBJ2-1; D is uncertain. Trimming removed 2 bases at V and 0 bases at J, with 8 bases between. The length of the CDR3 is 15 residues. Germline assignment: CDR1 SGHTA and CDR2 FQGNSA. The CDR3 loop is CASSLQANSYNEQFF. Here the CDR3 DNA reads TGTGCCAGCAGCTTACAGGCAAACTCCTACAATGAGCAGTTCTTC.

The CDR3 protein is CASSEFRGSEETQYF. The CDR3 bases are TGTGCCAGCAGTGAGTTCAGGGGGAGTGAAGAGACCCAGTACTTC. The rearrangement links TRBV25-1 to TRBJ2-5; 7 bases match TRBD1. This CDR3 has 15 amino acids. The germline gives CDR1 MGHDK, CDR2 SYGVNS. Trimming cost V 3 bases and J 3 bases; bases outside gene matches: 7. The variable domain in full, with the rest retrieved from reference TRBV25-1 and TRBJ2-5, is EADIYQTPRYLVIGTGKKITLECSQTMGHDKMYWYQQDPGMELHLIHYSYGVNSTEKGDLSSESTVSRIRTEHFPLTLESARPSHTSQYLCASSEFRGSEETQYFGPGTRLLVL.

This CDR3 is CASSPVRGRSYGYTF. Here the CDR3 DNA reads TGCGCCAGCAGCCCTGTAAGGGGACGTAGCTATGGCTACACCTTC. The chain carries TRBV4-1 and TRBJ1-2; D possibly corresponds to TRBD1 (5 bases). Germline V CDR1 and CDR2: MGHRA, YSYEKL. This CDR3 is built from 15 residues. Trimming stripped 4 bases from V and 4 bases from J, with 16 bases between.

The DNA for the CDR3 is TGTGCCAGCAACGGTAACAGTATGAACACTGAAGCTTTCTTT. This translates into CASNGNSMNTEAFF. The chain uses TRBV2 and TRBJ1-1, with no clear D. There are 14 residues in the CDR3. The germline V gene encodes CDR1 SNHLY and CDR2 FYNNEI. Trimming took 7 bases from V and 0 from J, leaving 12 bases between them.

This clone showed up just a few times. The chain has TRBV19 and TRBJ1-2; 7 nucleotides align to TRBD1. V dropped 2 bases and J dropped 4; count of bases not matched to a gene: 4. The CDR3 length is 14 residues. Germline assignment: CDR1 LNHDA and CDR2 SQIVND (reference sequence). The CDR3: CASSITGDAYGYTF. The CDR3 nucleotides read TGTGCCAGTAGTATAACAGGGGATGCCTATGGCTACACCTTC.

The chain uses TRBV6-1 and TRBJ1-2, with TRBD1 matching over 7 bases. The length of the CDR3 is 17 residues. With 0 bases clipped from V and 3 bases from J, the junction kept 10 bases outside the gene matches. Germline CDR1 and CDR2: MNHNS and SASEGT. The CDR3 nucleotides are TGTGCCAGCAGTGAAGCGCTTTTTAGACAGGGAGACTATGGCTACACCTTC. The encoded protein is CASSEALFRQGDYGYTF.

A note on this clone: Additional DNA sequences in this sample encode the identical CDR3. Here the CDR3 DNA reads TGTGCCTGGAGCGCCAACTATGGCTACACCTTC. The encoded protein is CAWSANYGYTF. The chain carries TRBV30 and TRBJ1-2; no definite D call. CDR3 length: 11 residues. Germline CDR1 GTSNPN, CDR2 SVGIG (reference sequence). The V and J ends lost 3 bases and 2 bases respectively, with 4 bases between them.

This rearrangement joins TRBV6-5 to TRBJ2-3; weak D call: TRBD2 (7 bases). The V and J ends lost 5 bases and 4 bases respectively, with 13 bases between them. The CDR3 extends over 14 amino acids. Germline lookup yields CDR1 MNHEY and CDR2 SVGAGI. CDR3 DNA: TGTGCCAGCAGTCGAGGGGGGGACCCAGATACGCAGTATTTT. It codes for CASSRGGDPDTQYF.

The sample holds a few counts of this clone. V and J are TRBV29-1 and TRBJ2-7; D may match TRBD1 or TRBD2 (6 bases each). Trimming cost V 6 bases and J 0 bases, with 15 bases left between them. CDR3 length equals 14 residues. Germline CDR1 and CDR2: SQVTM and ANQGSEA. The CDR3 loop reads CSVRRGGGSYEQYF. CDR3 bases: TGCAGCGTCCGCAGGGGAGGAGGCTCCTACGAGCAGTACTTC.

The rearrangement links TRBV29-1 to TRBJ1-1; D ambiguous. Trimming took off 7 bases at V and 0 bases at J, with 15 bases between the two ends. Germline V gene sequence: CDR1 SQVTM, CDR2 ANQGSEA. The CDR3 has 14 amino acids. The DNA for the CDR3 is TGCAGCGCAGGCCTATCTCCGATGAACACTGAAGCTTTCTTT. The encoded protein is CSAGLSPMNTEAFF.

This rearrangement joins TRBV6-6 to TRBJ2-3, with TRBD1 as a possible D gene (6 bases). CDR1 MNHNY and CDR2 SVGAGI come from the germline V gene (reference sequence). V was clipped by 5 bases and J by 6 bases, with 9 bases between them. This CDR3 has 12 residues. CDR3 in amino acids: CASSGGADTQYF. CDR3 DNA: TGTGCCAGCAGTGGGGGCGCCGATACGCAGTATTTT.

The chain is built from TRBV5-6 and TRBJ2-1, with TRBD2 as a possible D gene (6 bases). Germline V gene data show CDR1 as SGHDT and CDR2 as YYEEEE. Trimming shortened V by 1 base and J by 8 bases, and 13 bases separated the two germline ends. This CDR3 comprises 14 residues. CDR3 residues: CASSLPGLGHEQFF. The CDR3 DNA reads as TGTGCCAGCAGCTTGCCGGGACTTGGCCATGAGCAGTTCTTC. Drawing the rest from reference TRBV5-6 and TRBJ2-1, the complete variable domain is DAGVTQSPTHLIKTRGQQVTLRCSPKSGHDTVSWYQQALGQGPQFIFQYYEEEERQRGNFPDRFSGHQFPNYSSELNVNALLLGDSALYLCASSLPGLGHEQFFGPGTRLTVL.

V and J are TRBV7-2 and TRBJ1-1, with D unresolved. The CDR3 extends over 15 amino acids. CDR1 and CDR2 from the germline V gene are SGHTA and FQGNSA. Between the trimmed V and J ends, which lost 3 bases and 0 bases, there was a span of 11 bases. DNA for the CDR3: TGTGCCAGCAGCTTTCGGCCCTCGCTGAACACTGAAGCTTTCTTT. Protein: CASSFRPSLNTEAFF.

This chain joins TRBV6-6 and TRBJ2-1; D remains ambiguous. The CDR3 totals 11 residues. The V gene's germline CDR1 is MNHNY and CDR2 SVGAGI (reference sequence). V shed 3 bases and J shed 12 bases, with 9 bases lying between them. This CDR3 is CASSYTALQFF. In DNA, the CDR3 is TGTGCCAGCAGTTATACGGCCCTGCAGTTCTTC.

This sequence joins TRBV7-2 and TRBJ2-3, with 8 positions matching TRBD2. CDR1 and CDR2 from the germline V gene are SGHTA and FQGNSA. This CDR3 contains 16 residues. The V gene end was trimmed by 8 bases and the J gene end by 1 base; junction bases not matched to a gene: 11. CDR3 sequence: CASLLEWRGGTDTQYF. In nucleotides, the CDR3 is TGTGCCAGCCTACTAGAATGGCGGGGGGGCACAGATACGCAGTATTTT.

Concerning this clone itself: Germline and junction disagree at one end, which may indicate a read error. This chain uses TRBV5-6 with TRBJ2-5, with 10 bases lining up with TRBD2. CDR3 length: 13 amino acids. From germline, CDR1 is SGHDT and CDR2 YYEEEE. DNA of the CDR3: TGTGCCAGCAGCTTGTCGGCTAGCGGGGGCCCGGACTTC. This gives the protein CASSLSASGGPDF. Full variable domain (missing parts from reference TRBV5-6 and TRBJ2-5): DAGVTQSPTHLIKTRGQQVTLRCSPKSGHDTVSWYQQALGQGPQFIFQYYEEEERQRGNFPDRFSGHQFPNYSSELNVNALLLGDSALYLCASSLSASGGPDFGPGTRLLVL.

CDR3 loop: CASSQTRDLANYGYTF. The CDR3 nucleotides read TGCGCCAGCAGCCAAACCCGGGACCTAGCTAACTATGGCTACACCTTC. The V and J genes are TRBV4-1 and TRBJ1-2; D perhaps matches TRBD1 (5 bases). CDR1 is MGHRA, CDR2 YSYEKL, per germline. The CDR3 loop spans 16 amino acids. The V gene lost 2 bases and the J gene lost 0 bases, with 13 bases spanning the gap.

V is TRBV27 and J is TRBJ1-5; D ambiguous. Germline V lookup: CDR1 MNHEY, CDR2 SMNVEV (reference sequence). This CDR3 is built from 14 residues. V was cut by 1 base and J by 0 bases, with 4 bases left in between. The CDR3 protein is CASSLWYSNQPQHF. The CDR3 DNA follows: TGTGCCAGCAGTTTATGGTATAGCAATCAGCCCCAGCATTTT.

The J gene is TRBJ1-1, the V gene TRBV19; unclear D gene. Germline V gene lookup returns CDR1 LNHDA and CDR2 SQIVND (reference sequence). Trimming cost V 3 bases and J 1 base, with 3 bases left between them. The CDR3 covers 12 residues. CDR3 in amino acids: CASSIKNTEAFF. The DNA for the CDR3 is TGTGCCAGTAGTATTAAGAACACTGAAGCTTTCTTT.

In its sample, this clone was seen once. The rearrangement joins TRBV30 to TRBJ1-5; D ambiguous. The CDR3 contains 13 residues. Germline assignment: CDR1 GTSNPN and CDR2 SVGIG (reference sequence). Trimming pared 0 bases from V and 3 bases from J, leaving 6 bases between. CDR3 loop: CAWSVLLNQPQHF. DNA of the CDR3: TGTGCCTGGAGTGTCTTACTCAATCAGCCCCAGCATTTT.

V usage is TRBV30 and J usage is TRBJ2-7; D gene unclear. V was cut by 2 bases and J by 2 bases, with 10 bases left in between. Germline V gives CDR1 GTSNPN, CDR2 SVGIG (reference sequence). The CDR3 loop spans 13 amino acids. The CDR3 is CAWSPGTTYEQYF. CDR3 nucleotide sequence: TGTGCCTGGAGTCCAGGAACCACCTACGAGCAGTACTTC.